The text below deals with one T cell receptor (beta chain). Method: immunoSEQ multiplex PCR; TCRdb's copy keeps in-frame clones and lacks some. The repertoire holds 40,000 or so clones, with roughly 72% as singletons. This entry belongs to a study of cytotoxic CD8 clonotypes in ibrutinib-treated CLL. Trimming took 1 base from V and 3 from J; bases not matched to a gene: 5. Per germline, CDR1 SGHVS and CDR2 FQNEAQ. The CDR3 spans 16 residues. The TCR sequence derives from a human donor with chronic lymphocytic leukemia. The sequenced sample was PBMCs, obtained at disease progression, from a patient treated with ibrutinib. The chain combines TRBV7-8 with TRBJ1-3; 8 positions agree with TRBD1. CDR3 sequence: CASSLVAGGLGNTIYF. CDR3 nucleotides: TGTGCCAGCAGCTTAGTGGCAGGGGGCCTTGGAAACACCATATATTTT. Together with reference TRBV7-8 and TRBJ1-3, the CDR3 gives the full variable domain: GAGVSQSPRYKVAKRGQDVALRCDPISGHVSLFWYQQALGQGPEFLTYFQNEAQLDKSGLPSDRFFAERPEGSVSTLKIQRTQQEDSAVYLCASSLVAGGLGNTIYFGEGSWLTVV.